The 17 T cell receptor beta chains below come from one sample, sequenced in a study of T cells in narcolepsy. The table came from immunoSEQ multiplex PCR; TCRdb's copy has only in-frame clones and leaves some out. The sample has around 30,000 clones, over 80% seen once; the top ten hold more than 0.9%. The sequenced sample consisted of CD45RA- memory CD4+ T cells from PBMCs. The origin of the receptors is a human donor with narcolepsy.

The chain joins TRBV7-9 to TRBJ2-3; TRBD2 might be the D (7 bases). CDR3 length equals 16 residues. With 5 bases removed from V and 2 bases from J, the gap between germline ends came to 17 bases. Germline lookup yields CDR1 SEHNR and CDR2 FQNEAQ (reference sequence). The CDR3 sequence: CASSPRGGENTDTQYF. CDR3 coding DNA: TGTGCCAGCAGCCCGAGGGGGGGCGAGAACACAGATACGCAGTATTTT. Drawing the rest from reference TRBV7-9 and TRBJ2-3, the complete variable domain is DTGVSQNPRHKITKRGQNVTFRCDPISEHNRLYWYRQTLGQGPEFLTYFQNEAQLEKSRLLSDRFSAERPKGSFSTLEIQRTEQGDSAMYLCASSPRGGENTDTQYFGPGTRLTVL.

The chain has TRBV6-6 and TRBJ1-3; 10 bases line up with TRBD1. Germline V gene data show CDR1 as MNHNY and CDR2 as SVGAGI (reference sequence). With V trimmed by 5 bases and J by 3 bases, 7 bases remained unmatched. This CDR3 comprises 16 residues. The CDR3 DNA is TGTGCCAGCAGTACGGGACAGGGGATGTTTGGAAACACCATATATTTT. Residues: CASSTGQGMFGNTIYF.

The V and J genes are TRBV14 and TRBJ2-5, with D possibly called TRBD1 or TRBD2 (5 bases each). Gene TRBJ2-7 matches the end of the DNA better, so the J call may be wrong. Germline V gene sequence: CDR1 SGHDN, CDR2 FVKESK. There are 14 residues in the CDR3. The CDR3 loop reads CASSQLADSYEQYF. The CDR3 DNA reads TGTGCCAGCAGCCAACTAGCCGACAGCTACGAGCAGTACTTC.

The CDR3: CASSKTGQSSGNTIYF. CDR3 bases: TGTGCCAGCAGCAAAACTGGCCAGAGCTCTGGAAACACCATATATTTT. V is TRBV21-1 and J is TRBJ1-3. TRBV21-1 is labeled a pseudogene. This CDR3 is 16 amino acids long.

V is TRBV5-5 and J is TRBJ2-7; D gene ambiguous. With 2 bases removed from V and 5 bases from J, the gap between germline ends came to 11 bases. The CDR3 contains 13 residues. In germline, CDR1 is SGHKS, CDR2 YYEKEE (reference sequence). CDR3 sequence (DNA): TGTGCCAGCAGCTTAAGCCCCCCCAACGAGCAGTACTTC. This codes for CASSLSPPNEQYF.

The chain has TRBV12-5 and TRBJ2-5; D ambiguous. This CDR3 is built from 11 residues. Trimming left V 6 bases short and J 5 bases short, with 7 bases between. Germline V gene data show CDR1 as LGHNT and CDR2 as FRNRAP. The CDR3 is CASGSIETQYF. As DNA, the CDR3 is TGTGCTAGTGGATCCATTGAGACCCAGTACTTC.

Written as DNA, the CDR3 is TGTGCCAGCTCACTAAGGACCCCACAGGGGGCGAATGATACGCAGTATTTT. Protein sequence: CASSLRTPQGANDTQYF. The rearrangement links TRBV18 to TRBJ2-3, with 9 bases fitting TRBD1. Trimming removed 4 bases from V and 6 bases from J; junction bases left unmatched: 14. Germline CDR1 and CDR2: KGHSH and LQKENI. The CDR3 is made up of 17 amino acids.

The chain links TRBV7-8 to TRBJ1-6; 9 bases map to TRBD1. V shed 3 bases and J 6 bases; nucleotides not matched to a gene: 3. Germline loops: CDR1 SGHVS, CDR2 FQNEAQ. This CDR3 has 15 residues. CDR3 region: CASSLGQGGNSPLHF. CDR3 nucleotides: TGTGCCAGCAGCTTGGGACAGGGAGGTAATTCACCCCTCCACTTT.

This clone was seen a few times. The chain combines TRBV5-1 with TRBJ2-3, with 10 bases lining up with TRBD2. This CDR3 has 16 residues. From germline, CDR1 is SGHRS and CDR2 YFSETQ. Germline trimming cut 0 bases from V and 5 bases from J; bases unmatched to any gene: 6. As DNA, the CDR3 is TGCGCCAGCAGCTTGGTGCTAGCGGGGGCCCTAGATACGCAGTATTTT. This translates into CASSLVLAGALDTQYF.

V gene TRBV6-5 combines with J gene TRBJ1-4; possibly TRBD1 for D (5 bases). The V end lost 4 bases, the J end lost 8 bases, and 14 bases lay between the germline ends. Per the germline V gene, CDR1 is MNHEY and CDR2 is SVGAGI. The CDR3 is made up of 14 amino acids. The CDR3, as DNA: TGTGCCAGCAGTTGGGGACGGACGGGAGAAAAACTGTTTTTT. Protein: CASSWGRTGEKLFF.

This chain connects TRBV7-2 to TRBJ2-5; D is undetermined. The V gene lost 5 bases and the J gene lost 4 bases, with 8 bases spanning the gap. CDR1 is SGHTA, CDR2 FQGNSA, per germline. The CDR3 covers 12 residues. In DNA, the CDR3 is TGTGCCAGCAGCAGAGGTGGAGAGACCCAGTACTTC. Its protein product is CASSRGGETQYF.

J is TRBJ2-3 and V is TRBV5-1; TRBD2 matches 11 bases. This CDR3 spans 16 amino acids. With V trimmed by 4 bases and J by 4 bases, 8 bases remained unmatched. Germline lookup yields CDR1 SGHRS and CDR2 YFSETQ. CDR3 in amino acids: CASSPSGGPVADTQYF. The CDR3 DNA reads as TGCGCCAGCAGCCCTAGCGGGGGGCCTGTCGCAGATACGCAGTATTTT. The full variable domain, with the rest looked up from reference TRBV5-1 and TRBJ2-3, is KAGVTQTPRYLIKTRGQQVTLSCSPISGHRSVSWYQQTPGQGLQFLFEYFSETQRNKGNFPGRFSGRQFSNSRSEMNVSTLELGDSALYLCASSPSGGPVADTQYFGPGTRLTVL.

V is TRBV2 and J is TRBJ2-2, with TRBD2 matching 8 bases. This CDR3 comprises 15 residues. Germline V gene lookup returns CDR1 SNHLY and CDR2 FYNNEI. Germline trimming cut 6 bases from V and 2 bases from J; bases unmatched to any gene: 5. Written as DNA, the CDR3 is TGTGCCAGCAGGGCGGGAGGACTCAACACCGGGGAGCTGTTTTTT. This encodes CASRAGGLNTGELFF. Together with reference TRBV2 and TRBJ2-2, the CDR3 gives the full variable domain: EPEVTQTPSHQVTQMGQEVILRCVPISNHLYFYWYRQILGQKVEFLVSFYNNEISEKSEIFDDQFSVERPDGSNFTLKIRSTKLEDSAMYFCASRAGGLNTGELFFGEGSRLTVL.

The rearrangement joins TRBV27 to TRBJ1-4; 9 positions match TRBD1. Looked up from germline, CDR1 is MNHEY and CDR2 is SMNVEV (reference sequence). The CDR3 spans 14 residues. V dropped 5 bases and J dropped 5; count of bases not matched to a gene: 3. The CDR3 region is CASSAGTGNEKLFF. CDR3 nucleotide sequence: TGTGCCAGCAGTGCCGGGACAGGGAATGAAAAACTGTTTTTT.

The CDR3 sequence is CASSVGQGGETQYF. CDR3 nucleotide sequence: TGTGCCAGCTCAGTCGGACAGGGAGGAGAGACCCAGTACTTC. The chain couples TRBV18 to TRBJ2-5; 8 bases match TRBD1. This CDR3 has 14 amino acids. The germline gives CDR1 KGHSH, CDR2 LQKENI. V shed 5 bases and J 4 bases; nucleotides not matched to a gene: 6.

The V gene is TRBV6-5, the J gene TRBJ2-3, with TRBD2 matching 10 bases. This CDR3 contains 15 residues. V dropped 7 bases and J dropped 1; count of bases not matched to a gene: 5. Germline values: CDR1 MNHEY, CDR2 SVGAGI. The CDR3 sequence is CASKASGGGTDTQYF. The CDR3 DNA reads TGTGCCAGCAAGGCTAGCGGGGGCGGCACAGATACGCAGTATTTT.

V is TRBV29-1 and J is TRBJ2-1, with 7 positions matching TRBD2. This CDR3 comprises 17 residues. V lost 0 bases and J lost 6; bases outside the gene matches: 14. Germline-derived CDR1 and CDR2 are SQVTM and ANQGSEA. The CDR3 here is CSVEDRFSGVAPNEQFF. As DNA, the CDR3 is TGCAGCGTTGAAGATCGTTTCAGCGGGGTGGCCCCCAATGAGCAGTTCTTC.